A selection of T cell receptor beta chains follows, all from one sample in a study of T-cell reconstitution after alpha-beta-depleted transplantation in children. TCRdb reprocessed the PCR reads with MiXCR, giving one entry per CDR3 protein. The sample consists of 100,000 to 120,000 distinct CDR3 sequences, 10% to 13% of them appearing once. The starting material was PBMCs from the stem cell graft donor, obtained from the stem cell graft. The receptor source for this set is a human donor who donated a stem cell graft to a child with acute lymphoblastic leukemia. CDR3s include the opening cysteine and the closing phenylalanine or tryptophan. Fields, in order: clone size, D gene, V gene, J gene, CDR3 DNA, CDR3 protein. The D gene is left open where the match is weak. The size of a clone is reported for some rows only, either as once, few or many, or as a class for expanded clones.

abundance: many; d_gene: -; v_gene: TRBV14; j_gene: TRBJ2-2; CDR3nt: TGTGCCAGCAGCCAAGTGGGAGTGTCCGGGGAGCTGTTTTTT; CDR3aa: CASSQVGVSGELFF
abundance: many; d_gene: TRBD1; v_gene: TRBV5-1; j_gene: TRBJ1-2; CDR3nt: TGCGCCAGCAGCTTGGTAACGGGACAGGGCGATGGCTACACCTTC; CDR3aa: CASSLVTGQGDGYTF
abundance: many; d_gene: -; v_gene: TRBV5-1; j_gene: TRBJ2-3; CDR3nt: TGCGCCAGCAGCTTGGCCCTAGATACGCAGTATTTT; CDR3aa: CASSLALDTQYF
abundance: many; d_gene: -; v_gene: TRBV5-6; j_gene: TRBJ1-1; CDR3nt: TGTGCCAGCAGCCCGGTCTCGAACACTGAAGCTTTCTTT; CDR3aa: CASSPVSNTEAFF
abundance: many; d_gene: -; v_gene: TRBV12-3/TRBV12-4; j_gene: TRBJ2-1; CDR3nt: TGTGCCAGCAGTTTAGTCCCCCCCAGCAATGAGCAGTTCTTC; CDR3aa: CASSLVPPSNEQFF
abundance: many; d_gene: TRBD2; v_gene: TRBV5-1; j_gene: TRBJ2-2; CDR3nt: TGCGCCAGCAGCCCCCAAACTCCGGGGGGGAACACCGGGGAGCTGTTTTTT; CDR3aa: CASSPQTPGGNTGELFF
abundance: many; d_gene: TRBD1; v_gene: TRBV7-9; j_gene: TRBJ2-2; CDR3nt: TGTGCCAGCAGCTTAAGGACAGGGGACACCGGGGAGCTGTTTTTT; CDR3aa: CASSLRTGDTGELFF
abundance: many; d_gene: -; v_gene: TRBV7-9; j_gene: TRBJ1-2; CDR3nt: TGTGCCAGCGTTGGGATAAACTATGGCTACACCTTC; CDR3aa: CASVGINYGYTF
abundance: many; d_gene: -; v_gene: TRBV5-1; j_gene: TRBJ2-5; CDR3nt: TGCGCCAGCAGCTTCACAGGGATTGGAGAGACCCAGTACTTC; CDR3aa: CASSFTGIGETQYF
abundance: many; d_gene: -; v_gene: TRBV14; j_gene: TRBJ1-3; CDR3nt: TGTGCCAGCAGCCAAGATTTCAGCGTAGGAGGAAACACCATATATTTT; CDR3aa: CASSQDFSVGGNTIYF
abundance: -; d_gene: TRBD1; v_gene: TRBV7-2; j_gene: TRBJ1-1; CDR3nt: TGTGCCAGCAGCTTATTCGCCGGGACAGGGACTGAAGCTTTCTTT; CDR3aa: CASSLFAGTGTEAFF
abundance: few; d_gene: -; v_gene: TRBV20-1; j_gene: TRBJ2-5; CDR3nt: TGCAGTGCGAGTCTCGGACAGGAGACCCAGTACTTC; CDR3aa: CSASLGQETQYF
abundance: many; d_gene: -; v_gene: TRBV7-9; j_gene: TRBJ1-2; CDR3nt: TGTGCCAGCATCCCCGGCAGGGTAGGCGGCTACACCTTC; CDR3aa: CASIPGRVGGYTF
abundance: many; d_gene: -; v_gene: TRBV3-1; j_gene: TRBJ2-3; CDR3nt: TGTGCCAGCAGCCAAGACGTACTAGCAACAGATACGCAGTATTTT; CDR3aa: CASSQDVLATDTQYF
abundance: many; d_gene: -; v_gene: TRBV6-1; j_gene: TRBJ2-1; CDR3nt: TGTGCCAGCAGTGAGGTCGGGGATGGTGAGCAGTTCTTC; CDR3aa: CASSEVGDGEQFF
abundance: many; d_gene: -; v_gene: TRBV29-1; j_gene: TRBJ2-4; CDR3nt: TGCAGCGTCCGGAGGCAGGGGAGATTGAACATTCAGTACTTC; CDR3aa: CSVRRQGRLNIQYF
abundance: many; d_gene: TRBD1; v_gene: TRBV2; j_gene: TRBJ2-7; CDR3nt: TGTGCCAGCAGTTCGGAGGGACAGGGCTACGAGCAGTACTTC; CDR3aa: CASSSEGQGYEQYF
abundance: many; d_gene: TRBD1; v_gene: TRBV7-2; j_gene: TRBJ1-2; CDR3nt: TGTGCCAGCAGCCCGACACAGGGGAACTATGGCTACACCTTC; CDR3aa: CASSPTQGNYGYTF
abundance: many; d_gene: TRBD1; v_gene: TRBV5-1; j_gene: TRBJ1-1; CDR3nt: TGCGCCAGCAGCCGAGGGACAGGAGGTGAAGCTTTCTTT; CDR3aa: CASSRGTGGEAFF
abundance: -; d_gene: -; v_gene: TRBV3-1; j_gene: TRBJ2-7; CDR3nt: TGTGCCAGCAGCCAAGACAGGGGCCCCTCCTACGAGCAGTACTTC; CDR3aa: CASSQDRGPSYEQYF
abundance: many; d_gene: TRBD1; v_gene: TRBV12-3/TRBV12-4; j_gene: TRBJ2-5; CDR3nt: TGTGCCAGCACCACCGGGACAGGACCGTCGGAGACCCAGTACTTC; CDR3aa: CASTTGTGPSETQYF
abundance: many; d_gene: TRBD2; v_gene: TRBV7-9; j_gene: TRBJ2-1; CDR3nt: TGTGCCAGCAGCAGAGATGGACTAGCGGGGAATGAGCAGTTCTTC; CDR3aa: CASSRDGLAGNEQFF